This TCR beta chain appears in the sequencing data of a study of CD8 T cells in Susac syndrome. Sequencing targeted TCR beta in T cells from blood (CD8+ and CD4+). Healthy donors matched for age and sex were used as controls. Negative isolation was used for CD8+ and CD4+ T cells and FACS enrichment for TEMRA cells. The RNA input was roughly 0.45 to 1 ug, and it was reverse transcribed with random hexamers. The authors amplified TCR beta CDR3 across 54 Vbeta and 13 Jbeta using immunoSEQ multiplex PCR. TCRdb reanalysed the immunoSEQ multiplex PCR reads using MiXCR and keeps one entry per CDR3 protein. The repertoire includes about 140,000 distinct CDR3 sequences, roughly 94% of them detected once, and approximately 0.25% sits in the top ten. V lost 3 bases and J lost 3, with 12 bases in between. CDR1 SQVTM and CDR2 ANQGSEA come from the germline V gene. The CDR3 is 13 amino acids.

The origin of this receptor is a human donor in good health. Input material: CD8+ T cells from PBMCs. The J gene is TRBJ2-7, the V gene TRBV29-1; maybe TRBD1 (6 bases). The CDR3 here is CSVDSPQGYEQYF. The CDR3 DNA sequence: TGCAGCGTTGACTCCCCACAGGGCTACGAGCAGTACTTC.